Each of the 5 T cell receptor beta chains below was sequenced from the same sample in a study of Graves' ophthalmopathy and Graves' hyperthyroidism. For repertoire sequencing, the TCR beta CDR3 regions were amplified from RNA transcripts. Amplification began with first-round RT-PCR using HTBI primers, then second-round multiplex PCR was performed. TCRdb re-called the multiplex PCR reads with MiXCR, one entry per CDR3 protein. The data contain around 670,000 distinct CDR3 sequences, approximately 40% of them singletons. Specimen: peripheral blood. Source of these receptors: an adult man with Graves' ophthalmopathy.

The J gene is TRBJ1-4, the V gene TRBV25-1; tentative D call: TRBD1 (6 bases). This CDR3 has 18 amino acids. V lost 4 bases and J 0 bases, leaving 18 bases between the germline ends. Germline V gives CDR1 MGHDK, CDR2 SYGVNS. The CDR3 bases are TGTGCCAGCAGTGCGGGGGGCTTAATAAGGACAACTAATGAAAAACTGTTTTTT. Protein: CASSAGGLIRTTNEKLFF.

CDR3 in DNA: TGTGCCAGCAGACCCAAGCAGTCTACACGGCAGCCCCAGCATTTT. It codes for CASRPKQSTRQPQHF. This sequence joins TRBV25-1 and TRBJ1-5, with D unclear. The germline CDR1 and CDR2 sequences are MGHDK and SYGVNS. This CDR3 is built from 15 residues. Trimming took off 6 bases at V and 7 bases at J, with 19 bases between the two ends.

The chain joins TRBV3-1 to TRBJ1-6; 10 nucleotides match TRBD1. Per the germline V gene, CDR1 is LGHDT and CDR2 is YNNKEL (reference sequence). There are 19 residues in the CDR3. V lost 2 bases, J lost 7 bases, and 14 bases stayed unmatched. CDR3 in DNA: TGTGCCAGCAGCCAAAATGTCGGACAGGGGGGACGTCGGAATTCACCCCTCCACTTT. This encodes CASSQNVGQGGRRNSPLHF.

V usage is TRBV27 and J usage is TRBJ1-3; a weak D match, TRBD1 (5 bases). Trimming pared 3 bases from V and 3 bases from J, leaving 9 bases between. The CDR3 is 14 residues long. CDR1 and CDR2 (germline): MNHEY, SMNVEV (reference sequence). This CDR3 reads CASSLRGVGNTIYF. CDR3 nucleotides: TGTGCCAGCAGTTTGAGAGGGGTTGGAAACACCATATATTTT.

The chain employs TRBV29-1 and TRBJ1-2; TRBD1 aligns across 9 bases. This CDR3 is 15 amino acids long. Germline V CDR1 and CDR2: SQVTM, ANQGSEA. The V segment lost 2 bases and the J segment 7 bases; nucleotides outside the gene matches: 11. CDR3 sequence reads: CSVEWLGQGGLGYTF. CDR3 coding DNA: TGCAGCGTTGAATGGCTGGGACAGGGAGGTCTTGGCTACACCTTC.